This entry describes one T cell receptor (beta chain). This donor's CMV serostatus is unrecorded. These data belong to a study of cytomegalovirus exposure and HLA in healthy donors. 13 Jbeta primers and 60 Vbeta primers were used for the PCR. The table came from immunoSEQ multiplex PCR; TCRdb's copy has only in-frame clones and leaves some out. The profile shows 200,000 or so clones, more than 75% of them singletons. Specimen: PBMCs. The clonotype originates from a human donor in good health.

Written as DNA, the CDR3 is TGCGCCAGCAGTGAGGAGGGGGCGCGAACTGAAGCTTTCTTT. This encodes CASSEEGARTEAFF. The chain couples TRBV10-2 to TRBJ1-1; 7 nucleotides agree with TRBD1. V shed 2 bases and J 5 bases; nucleotides not matched to a gene: 5. The V gene's germline CDR1 is WSHSY and CDR2 SAAADI. The CDR3 spans 14 residues.